This T cell receptor beta chain originates from a study of blood T cell repertoires in COVID-19. Measured with immunoSEQ multiplex PCR; TCRdb has only the in-frame clones, and not every one. The table shows fewer than 400,000 clones, with around 90% occurring only once. The CDR3 is 15 amino acids. V was trimmed by 4 bases and J by 0 bases, leaving 11 bases between them. The V gene's germline CDR1 is SGHDN and CDR2 FVKESK. This clonotype was obtained from a man in his fifties or sixties who had recovered from COVID-19. The sequenced material came from PBMCs or T cells enriched from blood (not recorded which). The chain uses TRBV14 and TRBJ2-3; perhaps TRBD2 as D (5 bases). In DNA form, the CDR3 reads TGTGCCAGCAGCCTCCTAGCACTTAGCACAGATACGCAGTATTTT. Translated: CASSLLALSTDTQYF.